These 18 T cell receptor beta chains share one sample of origin, sequenced in a study of blood T cell repertoires in COVID-19. Measured with immunoSEQ multiplex PCR; TCRdb has only the in-frame clones, and not every one. The table has about 83,000 clones, 87% seen once. Sequenced: peripheral blood. The receptors shown here come from a woman aged 45 to 65 with active or convalescent COVID-19.

The chain couples TRBV27 to TRBJ2-7, with 9 bases matching TRBD1. The CDR3 runs 15 residues. The germline V gene encodes CDR1 MNHEY and CDR2 SMNVEV (reference sequence). V trimming: 4 bases; J trimming: 2 bases; junction bases outside the gene matches: 6. The CDR3 spells CASSSRDRDTYEQYF. CDR3 in DNA: TGTGCCAGCAGTTCCCGGGACAGGGATACCTACGAGCAGTACTTC.

This clone was counted between two and nine times. This chain joins TRBV19 and TRBJ2-2; maybe TRBD2 (6 bases). V was trimmed by 5 bases and J by 0 bases, leaving 13 bases between them. CDR3 length equals 16 residues. In germline, CDR1 is LNHDA, CDR2 SQIVND (reference sequence). CDR3 bases: TGTGCCAGTAGTCCGCGGACGGGAGCGAACACCGGGGAGCTGTTTTTT. Its translation is CASSPRTGANTGELFF.

The chain joins TRBV4-3 to TRBJ1-3, with D hard to call. The germline gives CDR1 LGHNA, CDR2 YSLEER. Trimming removed 0 bases at V and 2 bases at J, with 11 bases between. The length of the CDR3 is 16 residues. In nucleotides, the CDR3 is TGCGCCAGCAGCCAAGACCGGGGATCTGCTGGAAACACCATATATTTT. Protein: CASSQDRGSAGNTIYF.

V gene TRBV4-2 combines with J gene TRBJ1-1; 7 bases agree with TRBD1. The V gene end was trimmed by 2 bases and the J gene end by 5 bases; junction bases not matched to a gene: 11. This CDR3 comprises 16 residues. The germline gives CDR1 LGHNA, CDR2 YNFKEQ. CDR3 sequence (DNA): TGTGCCAGCAGCCAACGACAGGGTATCTTGGGGACTGAAGCTTTCTTT. It translates to CASSQRQGILGTEAFF.

The gene calls are TRBV24-1 and TRBJ1-4; TRBD1 matches at 10 bases. Trimming cost V 3 bases and J 8 bases; bases outside gene matches: 5. This CDR3 region has 15 residues. Germline-derived CDR1 and CDR2 are KGHDR and SFDVKD. This CDR3 reads CATSDPGTGEEKLFF. The CDR3 DNA sequence: TGTGCCACCAGTGATCCGGGGACAGGGGAGGAAAAACTGTTTTTT.

The count of this clone is one. The CDR3 here is CASSLRQGFLTEAFF. The CDR3 coding sequence is TGTGCCAGCAGTTTAAGACAGGGTTTTTTAACTGAAGCTTTCTTT. This chain connects TRBV28 to TRBJ1-1; 7 bases are shared with TRBD1. V was clipped by 2 bases and J by 5 bases; unmatched bases: 8. CDR1 is MDHEN, CDR2 SYDVKM, per germline. The CDR3 consists of 15 residues.

This clone was seen a single time. The rearrangement uses TRBV10-3 and TRBJ2-2, with 7 bases lining up with TRBD1. The CDR3 has 15 residues. Trimming took 0 bases from V and 10 from J; bases not matched to a gene: 8. The germline V gene encodes CDR1 ENHRY and CDR2 SYGVKD. CDR3: CAISESGTGEKELFF. In DNA, the CDR3 is TGTGCCATCAGTGAGTCGGGAACAGGGGAAAAGGAGCTGTTTTTT.

The chain recombines TRBV6-2 or TRBV6-3 with TRBJ2-2; 10 bases map to TRBD1. V shed 6 bases and J 3 bases; nucleotides not matched to a gene: 4. This CDR3 has 15 amino acids. Germline V gene lookup returns CDR1 MNHEY and CDR2 SVGEGT. CDR3 sequence: CASSSGQGDTGELFF. CDR3 DNA sequence: TGTGCCAGCAGCAGTGGACAGGGGGACACCGGGGAGCTGTTTTTT.

The J gene is TRBJ1-2, the V gene TRBV7-2; TRBD1 might be the D (6 bases). The germline V gene encodes CDR1 SGHTA and CDR2 FQGNSA. Trimming stripped 2 bases from V and 5 bases from J, with 9 bases between. The length of the CDR3 is 13 residues. The CDR3 loop is CASSLLDRYGYTF. CDR3 nucleotides: TGTGCCAGCAGCTTATTGGACAGATATGGCTACACCTTC.

The chain links TRBV6-2 or TRBV6-3 to TRBJ2-1, with D hard to call. Germline loops: CDR1 MNHEY, CDR2 SVGEGT. CDR3 length: 13 residues. Trimming took off 2 bases at V and 6 bases at J, with 8 bases between the two ends. CDR3 loop: CASSYAAINEQFF. The CDR3, as DNA: TGTGCCAGCAGTTACGCGGCTATCAATGAGCAGTTCTTC.

V usage is TRBV9 and J usage is TRBJ2-1; D uncertain. Germline values: CDR1 SGDLS, CDR2 YYNGEE. The CDR3 runs 15 residues. V was cut by 0 bases and J by 0 bases, with 7 bases left in between. The CDR3, as DNA: TGTGCCAGCAGCGTAGGCGGCTTCTCCTACAATGAGCAGTTCTTC. Its protein product is CASSVGGFSYNEQFF. Supplemented by reference TRBV9 and TRBJ2-1, the full variable domain reads DSGVTQTPKHLITATGQRVTLRCSPRSGDLSVYWYQQSLDQGLQFLIQYYNGEERAKGNILERFSAQQFPDLHSELNLSSLELGDSALYFCASSVGGFSYNEQFFGPGTRLTVL.

The chain is built from TRBV7-8 and TRBJ2-1; 11 bases are shared with TRBD1. V dropped 7 bases and J dropped 4; count of bases not matched to a gene: 9. Germline-derived CDR1 and CDR2 are SGHVS and FQNEAQ. CDR3 length: 16 residues. CDR3 loop: CASNDMDRGLYNEQFF. CDR3 coding DNA: TGTGCCAGCAACGATATGGACAGGGGGCTATACAATGAGCAGTTCTTC. Full variable domain (remainder filled in from reference TRBV7-8 and TRBJ2-1): GAGVSQSPRYKVAKRGQDVALRCDPISGHVSLFWYQQALGQGPEFLTYFQNEAQLDKSGLPSDRFFAERPEGSVSTLKIQRTQQEDSAVYLCASNDMDRGLYNEQFFGPGTRLTVL.

The rearrangement links TRBV7-6 to TRBJ1-2; TRBD1 matches at 7 bases. V lost 5 bases to trimming and J lost 2 bases; unmatched junction nucleotides: 5. The CDR3 runs 14 residues. CDR1 SGHVS and CDR2 FNYEAQ come from the germline V gene. The CDR3 DNA reads TGTGCCAGCAGCCCAACAGGGGCAAACTATGGCTACACCTTC. It is translated as CASSPTGANYGYTF.

The V gene is TRBV4-1, the J gene TRBJ1-3, with 7 bases aligning to TRBD1. CDR3 size: 15 residues. V lost 2 bases and J lost 2; bases outside the gene matches: 3. CDR1 and CDR2 (germline): MGHRA, YSYEKL. CDR3 amino acids: CASSQMTGPGNTIYF. The CDR3, as DNA: TGCGCCAGCAGCCAAATGACAGGGCCTGGAAACACCATATATTTT.

The rearrangement joins TRBV2 to TRBJ1-4; tentatively, D is TRBD1 (6 bases). There are 13 residues in the CDR3. The germline V and J ends were trimmed by 10 bases and 3 bases, with 12 bases remaining between them. CDR1 SNHLY and CDR2 FYNNEI come from the germline V gene. The CDR3 region is CATRDTPNEKLFF. For the CDR3, the DNA is TGTGCCACTCGGGACACCCCTAATGAAAAACTGTTTTTT.

Details on this clone: Different DNA sequences within this sample yield the same CDR3. Written as DNA, the CDR3 is TGTGCCAGCAGCTTGGTCAGGGACTATGGCTACACCTTC. Protein product: CASSLVRDYGYTF. The chain joins TRBV5-4 to TRBJ1-2, with D perhaps matching TRBD1 (5 bases). CDR1 and CDR2 (germline): SGHNT, YYREEE (reference sequence). The length of the CDR3 is 13 residues. Trimming cost V 0 bases and J 3 bases, with 6 bases left between them.

This clone showed up just a few times. The V gene is TRBV19, the J gene TRBJ1-1, with 7 bases identical to TRBD1. CDR1 is LNHDA, CDR2 SQIVND, per germline (reference sequence). This CDR3 is built from 14 residues. The J segment lost 4 bases and the V segment lost 4 bases, leaving 6 bases of the junction unmatched. The CDR3 region is CASSSLPGGTEAFF. The DNA of the CDR3 is TGTGCCAGTAGTAGCCTTCCAGGGGGCACTGAAGCTTTCTTT.

This rearrangement joins TRBV6-5 to TRBJ1-2; D is possibly TRBD1 (5 bases). Germline CDR1 reads MNHEY; CDR2 reads SVGAGI. V was trimmed by 0 bases and J by 4 bases, leaving 9 bases between them. This CDR3 has 14 amino acids. The CDR3 DNA sequence: TGTGCCAGCAGTTACTCGGGGGGAAGCTATGGCTACACCTTC. This encodes CASSYSGGSYGYTF.